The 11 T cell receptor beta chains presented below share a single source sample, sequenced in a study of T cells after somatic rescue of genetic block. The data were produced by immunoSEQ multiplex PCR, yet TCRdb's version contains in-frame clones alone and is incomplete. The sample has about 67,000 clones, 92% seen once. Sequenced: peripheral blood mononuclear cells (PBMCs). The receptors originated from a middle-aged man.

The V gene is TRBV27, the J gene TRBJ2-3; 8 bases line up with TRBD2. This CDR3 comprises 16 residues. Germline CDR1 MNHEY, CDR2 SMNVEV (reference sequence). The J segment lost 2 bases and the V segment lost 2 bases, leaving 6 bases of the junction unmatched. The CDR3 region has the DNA TGTGCCAGCAGTTTACCCGGGGGGGCCCACACAGATACGCAGTATTTT. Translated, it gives CASSLPGGAHTDTQYF.

Written as DNA, the CDR3 is TGTGCCAGCAGCAAGGACAGCGCTCCCTATGGCTACACCTTC. It encodes CASSKDSAPYGYTF. The V and J genes are TRBV6-5 and TRBJ1-2; D possibly corresponds to TRBD1 (6 bases). Per the germline V gene, CDR1 is MNHEY and CDR2 is SVGAGI. V was clipped by 6 bases and J by 4 bases, with 15 bases between them. The CDR3 is 14 amino acids.

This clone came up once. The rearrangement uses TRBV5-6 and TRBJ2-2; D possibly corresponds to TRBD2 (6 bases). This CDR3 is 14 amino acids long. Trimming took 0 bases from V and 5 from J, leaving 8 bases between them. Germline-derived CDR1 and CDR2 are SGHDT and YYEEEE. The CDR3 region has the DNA TGTGCCAGCAGCTTGGTTGGGGGGACCGGGGAGCTGTTTTTT. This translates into CASSLVGGTGELFF.

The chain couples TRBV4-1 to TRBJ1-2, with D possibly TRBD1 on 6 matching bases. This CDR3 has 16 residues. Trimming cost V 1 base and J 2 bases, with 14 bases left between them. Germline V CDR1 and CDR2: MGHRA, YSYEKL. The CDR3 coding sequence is TGCGCCAGCAGCCAAGGGAGGGACACCAAAAACTATGGCTACACCTTC. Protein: CASSQGRDTKNYGYTF.

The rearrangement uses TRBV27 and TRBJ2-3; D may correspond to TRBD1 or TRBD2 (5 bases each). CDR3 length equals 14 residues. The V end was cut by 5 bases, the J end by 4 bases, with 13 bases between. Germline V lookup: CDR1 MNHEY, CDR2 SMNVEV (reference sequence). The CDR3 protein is CASSLTGGSDTQYF. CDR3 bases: TGTGCCAGCAGTCTAACTGGGGGTTCAGATACGCAGTATTTT.

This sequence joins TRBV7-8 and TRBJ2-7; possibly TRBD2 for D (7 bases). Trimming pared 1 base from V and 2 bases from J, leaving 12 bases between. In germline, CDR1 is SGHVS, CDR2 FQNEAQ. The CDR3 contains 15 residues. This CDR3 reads CASSLVGGGPYEQYF. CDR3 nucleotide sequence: TGTGCCAGCAGCTTAGTAGGCGGGGGCCCCTACGAGCAGTACTTC.

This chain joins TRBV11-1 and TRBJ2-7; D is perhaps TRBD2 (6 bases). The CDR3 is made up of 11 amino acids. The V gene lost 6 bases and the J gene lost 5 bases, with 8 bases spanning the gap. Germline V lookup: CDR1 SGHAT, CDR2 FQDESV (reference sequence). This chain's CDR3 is CASSIADEQYF. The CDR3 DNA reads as TGTGCCAGCAGTATAGCGGACGAGCAGTACTTC.

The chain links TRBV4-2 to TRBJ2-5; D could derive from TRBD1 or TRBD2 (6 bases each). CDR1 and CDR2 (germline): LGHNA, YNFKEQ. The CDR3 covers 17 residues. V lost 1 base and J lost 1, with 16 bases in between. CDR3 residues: CASSQGGLRGLQETQYF. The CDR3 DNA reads TGTGCCAGCAGCCAAGGAGGCCTCCGGGGGCTCCAAGAGACCCAGTACTTC.

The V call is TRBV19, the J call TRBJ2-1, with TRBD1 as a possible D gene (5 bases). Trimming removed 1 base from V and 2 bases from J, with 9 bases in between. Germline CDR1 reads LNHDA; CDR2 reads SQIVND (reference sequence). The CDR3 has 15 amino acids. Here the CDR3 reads CASSIGQGTYNEQFF. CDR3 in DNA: TGTGCCAGTAGTATAGGCCAGGGAACCTACAATGAGCAGTTCTTC.

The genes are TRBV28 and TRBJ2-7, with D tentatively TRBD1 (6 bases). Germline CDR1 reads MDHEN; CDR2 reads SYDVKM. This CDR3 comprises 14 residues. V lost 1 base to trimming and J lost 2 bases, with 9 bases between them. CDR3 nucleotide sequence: TGTGCCAGCAGTTTATCAGGACAGACCTACGAGCAGTACTTC. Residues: CASSLSGQTYEQYF. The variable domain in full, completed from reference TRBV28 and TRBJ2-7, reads DVKVTQSSRYLVKRTGEKVFLECVQDMDHENMFWYRQDPGLGLRLIYFSYDVKMKEKGDIPEGYSVSREKKERFSLILESASTNQTSMYLCASSLSGQTYEQYFGPGTRLTVT.

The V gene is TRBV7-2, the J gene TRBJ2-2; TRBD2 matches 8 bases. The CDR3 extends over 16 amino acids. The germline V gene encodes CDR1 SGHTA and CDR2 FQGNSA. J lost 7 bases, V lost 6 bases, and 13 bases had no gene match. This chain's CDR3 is CASSPTGGRSIGELFF. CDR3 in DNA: TGTGCCAGCAGTCCGACCGGCGGGAGGTCGATCGGGGAGCTGTTTTTT.